This T cell receptor beta chain was sequenced during a study of CD8+ T cells in alopecia areata. Study details: A 6-month off-drug phase came after tofacitinib, which had lasted 6 to 18 months.

Germline lookup yields CDR1 LGHNA and CDR2 YSLEER. The V end lost 1 base, the J end lost 0 bases, and 9 bases lay between the germline ends. The length of the CDR3 is 16 residues. Reverse transcription of extracted RNA yielded cDNA, which provided the sequencing template. Here immunoSEQ multiplex PCR was the method, and the copy in TCRdb shows in-frame clones only, minus some. The sample gives 120,000 or so clones, 30% to 40% of which show up once; 2.5% to 3.5% is in the top ten. This clone was seen more than once but under ten times. The target antigen is unknown. Peripheral blood samples and lesional scalp punch biopsies were obtained from alopecia areata patients. The study, taken as a whole, reports: Sequencing of scalp samples also captures resident alphabeta T cells of normal skin. Scalp lesions, especially in alopecia totalis/universalis, had higher clonality than normal scalp.

This TCR derives from a human donor with alopecia areata. Sample: CD4+ T cells sorted from blood. The V gene is TRBV4-3, the J gene TRBJ2-2, with D unresolved. The CDR3 spells CASSQGAGSNTGELFF. The CDR3 coding sequence is TGCGCCAGCAGCCAAGGGGCAGGTTCGAACACCGGGGAGCTGTTTTTT.